In its sample, the clone carrying this TCR beta chain was seen a few times. The antigen remains undetermined. CDR1 is SEHNR, CDR2 FQNEAQ, per germline (reference sequence). With V trimmed by 5 bases and J by 3 bases, 2 bases remained unmatched. This CDR3 has 13 residues. The data originate from a study of blood T cells in healthy people across ages. Study-level results: A strong correlation between TCR beta diversity and naive T cell percentage was seen. Among T cells, TCR beta diversity per million cells dropped roughly linearly as age rose. Nothing was known about donor CMV status, and this possibly confounded expanded clonotype changes.

A second PCR of roughly 7 to 11 cycles used a sample-barcoded 5' primer and a J-beta primer mix. One entry per CDR3 protein results from TCRdb running MiXCR on the 5' RACE reads. The sample records some 320,000 distinct CDR3 sequences, roughly 26% being singletons. The sample taken for sequencing was blood. The V gene is TRBV7-9, the J gene TRBJ2-5, with 8 bases fitting TRBD2. The sequence derives from a woman in her sixties or seventies in good health. CDR3: CASSRLAKETQYF. The CDR3 region has the DNA TGTGCCAGCAGCCGACTAGCGAAAGAGACCCAGTACTTC.